The 31 T cell receptor beta chains reported below all come from one sample, sequenced in a study of blood T cell repertoires in COVID-19. TCRdb keeps only in-frame clones here, not all; method: immunoSEQ multiplex PCR. The sample includes 150,000 to 190,000 clones, approximately 92% of them seen just once. The source material was peripheral blood. The receptor source for this set is a woman in her thirties or forties with acute or convalescent COVID-19.

The chain employs TRBV18 and TRBJ1-3, with 7 bases matching TRBD1. This CDR3 contains 14 residues. The germline V gene has CDR1 KGHSH and CDR2 LQKENI. V lost 4 bases, J lost 2 bases, and 2 bases stayed unmatched. For the CDR3, the DNA is TGTGCCAGCTCACAGGGGGCGGCTGGAAACACCATATATTTT. It translates to CASSQGAAGNTIYF. The entire variable domain, with the rest obtained from reference TRBV18 and TRBJ1-3, is as follows: NAGVMQNPRHLVRRRGQEARLRCSPMKGHSHVYWYRQLPEEGLKFMVYLQKENIIDESGMPKERFSAEFPKEGPSILRIQQVVRGDSAAYFCASSQGAAGNTIYFGEGSWLTVV.

The V call is TRBV9, the J call TRBJ2-2; D might be TRBD2 (5 bases). Looked up from germline, CDR1 is SGDLS and CDR2 is YYNGEE. Trimming shortened V by 3 bases and J by 4 bases, and 10 bases separated the two germline ends. The CDR3 is made up of 14 amino acids. The CDR3 loop is CASSESGATGELFF. The CDR3 DNA reads as TGTGCCAGCAGCGAGAGCGGAGCCACCGGGGAGCTGTTTTTT.

V is TRBV6-6 and J is TRBJ2-1; 7 bases fit TRBD2. Germline V gives CDR1 MNHNY, CDR2 SVGAGI (reference sequence). V shed 7 bases, J shed 4 bases, and the junction held 7 bases outside the gene matches. The length of the CDR3 is 14 residues. CDR3 protein: CASIKSGDYNEQFF. Written as DNA, the CDR3 is TGTGCCAGCATAAAGAGCGGGGATTACAATGAGCAGTTCTTC.

The chain combines TRBV5-1 with TRBJ2-5, with a tentative D call TRBD1 (7 bases). The CDR3 runs to 16 residues. V lost 0 bases, J lost 5 bases, and 17 bases lay in between. Germline V gene data show CDR1 as SGHRS and CDR2 as YFSETQ. The CDR3 here is CASSLAGGDRDETQYF. In DNA form, the CDR3 reads TGCGCCAGCAGCTTGGCCGGGGGCGACAGGGATGAGACCCAGTACTTC. The full variable domain, rest sourced from reference TRBV5-1 and TRBJ2-5, is KAGVTQTPRYLIKTRGQQVTLSCSPISGHRSVSWYQQTPGQGLQFLFEYFSETQRNKGNFPGRFSGRQFSNSRSEMNVSTLELGDSALYLCASSLAGGDRDETQYFGPGTRLLVL.

The chain uses TRBV7-8 and TRBJ2-1, with a possible D match to TRBD1 (5 bases). Germline CDR1 is SGHVS and CDR2 is FQNEAQ. Trimming cost V 5 bases and J 4 bases, with 12 bases left between them. The CDR3 loop spans 14 amino acids. CDR3 residues: CASSATETYNEQFF. The DNA for the CDR3 is TGTGCCAGCAGCGCGACAGAAACGTACAATGAGCAGTTCTTC.

This clone was found once. V gene TRBV6-5 combines with J gene TRBJ2-1; TRBD2 is a possible D gene (6 bases). Germline lookup yields CDR1 MNHEY and CDR2 SVGAGI. This CDR3 is 14 amino acids long. Trimming stripped 7 bases from V and 7 bases from J, with 17 bases between. The CDR3 sequence: CASTRGAGWNEQFF. CDR3 nucleotide sequence: TGTGCCAGCACCAGAGGGGCGGGGTGGAATGAGCAGTTCTTC.

The chain joins TRBV12-5 to TRBJ2-2, with TRBD1 matching 9 bases. CDR1 and CDR2 from the germline V gene are LGHNT and FRNRAP. The CDR3 consists of 15 residues. J was trimmed by 7 bases and V by 3 bases; bases with no gene match: 6. This chain's CDR3 is CASGLGQGIVGELFF. The CDR3 region has the DNA TGTGCTAGTGGTTTAGGACAGGGGATTGTCGGGGAGCTGTTTTTT.

This chain uses TRBV24-1 with TRBJ2-6, with D possibly being TRBD1 (5 bases). The germline CDR1 and CDR2 sequences are KGHDR and SFDVKD. The V gene lost 6 bases and the J gene lost 0 bases, with 11 bases spanning the gap. There are 16 residues in the CDR3. Here the CDR3 DNA reads TGTGCCACCAGTAGGGCAGGGTACTCTGGGGCCAACGTCCTGACTTTC. As protein: CATSRAGYSGANVLTF.

The rearrangement links TRBV2 to TRBJ2-7, with 10 bases fitting TRBD1. The CDR3 has 14 residues. V lost 8 bases and J lost 6; bases outside the gene matches: 10. The germline CDR1 and CDR2 sequences are SNHLY and FYNNEI. The CDR3 coding sequence is TGTGCCAGCCTAGCGACGGACAGGGGGGCCGAGCAGTACTTC. It translates to CASLATDRGAEQYF.

The CDR3 region is CASTQGDQPQHF. CDR3 DNA: TGTGCCAGCACTCAGGGGGATCAGCCCCAGCATTTT. This sequence joins TRBV6-5 and TRBJ1-5; 7 bases map to TRBD1. With 7 bases clipped from V and 5 bases from J, the junction kept 2 bases outside the gene matches. CDR3 length equals 12 residues. Germline V lookup: CDR1 MNHEY, CDR2 SVGAGI.

The J gene is TRBJ2-2, the V gene TRBV7-3; TRBD2 matches 9 bases. The CDR3 sequence is 16 residues long. V was pared by 5 bases and J by 0 bases, with 4 bases of the junction left unmatched. From germline, CDR1 is SGHTA and CDR2 FQGTGA. The CDR3 sequence: CASSELAGTNTGELFF. The CDR3 coding sequence is TGTGCCAGCAGCGAACTAGCGGGCACGAACACCGGGGAGCTGTTTTTT.

The chain has TRBV6-5 and TRBJ1-2; TRBD1 matches at 7 bases. Trimming at V came to 4 bases and at J to 3 bases, leaving 8 bases not matched to a gene. In germline, CDR1 is MNHEY, CDR2 SVGAGI. The CDR3 runs 15 residues. CDR3 residues: CASSFRQGYDYGYTF. The CDR3 coding sequence is TGTGCCAGCAGTTTTCGACAGGGATACGACTATGGCTACACCTTC.

The chain couples TRBV12-3 or TRBV12-4 to TRBJ2-5; tentative D call: TRBD2 (5 bases). The CDR3 is 11 residues long. V was cut by 4 bases and J by 5 bases, with 5 bases left in between. Written as DNA, the CDR3 is TGTGCCAGCAGTTGGAGGGAGACCCAGTACTTC. Its protein product is CASSWRETQYF.

This chain links TRBV5-6 with TRBJ2-5; TRBD1 matches at 9 bases. Looked up from germline, CDR1 is SGHDT and CDR2 is YYEEEE. The ends lost 4 bases at V and 1 base at J; junction bases unmatched: 5. The CDR3 totals 15 residues. CDR3 in DNA: TGTGCCAGCAGCCCGGCGGGACAGGGCCAAGAGACCCAGTACTTC. Translation: CASSPAGQGQETQYF.

The J gene is TRBJ2-2, the V gene TRBV12-3 or TRBV12-4; D unresolved. Trimming removed 7 bases at V and 4 bases at J, with 10 bases between. CDR3 length: 13 residues. The CDR3 bases are TGTGCCAGCACCTTCAGTGGCACCGGGGAGCTGTTTTTT. Amino acid sequence: CASTFSGTGELFF.

The chain links TRBV15 to TRBJ1-4; D remains ambiguous. V dropped 1 base and J dropped 2 bases, with 8 bases sitting between them. The germline CDR1 and CDR2 sequences are LNHNV and YYDKDF (reference sequence). The CDR3 runs 15 residues. The CDR3 loop is CATSRGAGTNEKLFF. The CDR3 DNA sequence: TGTGCCACCAGCAGAGGGGCAGGCACTAATGAAAAACTGTTTTTT.

V gene TRBV30 combines with J gene TRBJ2-3; 8 bases agree with TRBD1. J was trimmed by 2 bases and V by 2 bases; bases with no gene match: 3. The CDR3 covers 14 residues. The germline V gene encodes CDR1 GTSNPN and CDR2 SVGIG (reference sequence). The CDR3 reads CAWSKDRDTDTQYF. The CDR3 DNA reads as TGTGCCTGGAGTAAGGACAGGGACACAGATACGCAGTATTTT.

The chain recombines TRBV2 with TRBJ1-1, with TRBD1 matching 9 bases. The CDR3 loop spans 14 amino acids. CDR1 is SNHLY, CDR2 FYNNEI, per germline. The ends lost 4 bases at V and 4 bases at J; junction bases unmatched: 4. The CDR3 nucleotides read TGTGCCAGCAGTGTGGGACAGGGAGGCACTGAAGCTTTCTTT. Translating it yields CASSVGQGGTEAFF.

In its sample, this clone was seen once. The V and J genes are TRBV24-1 and TRBJ2-3, with 9 positions matching TRBD1. Germline CDR1 is KGHDR and CDR2 is SFDVKD. This CDR3 spans 15 amino acids. The trim removed 4 bases at V and 1 base at J, leaving 2 bases unmatched. The CDR3 is CATSDRTGGTDTQYF. The CDR3 nucleotides read TGTGCCACCAGTGACAGGACAGGGGGCACAGATACGCAGTATTTT.

The chain is built from TRBV12-3 or TRBV12-4 and TRBJ2-2; D is unclear. CDR3 length: 12 residues. The V gene lost 5 bases and the J gene lost 6 bases, with 7 bases spanning the gap. CDR3 coding DNA: TGTGCCAGCAGTCGCACGGCCGGGGAGCTGTTTTTT. It encodes CASSRTAGELFF.

The V call is TRBV21-1, the J call TRBJ1-1; no check of the table's D call, TRBD1, against the DNA was made. TRBV21-1 is noted as a pseudogene. The CDR3 runs to 15 residues. This CDR3 reads CASGSDRGHGTEAFF. The CDR3, as DNA: TGTGCCAGCGGATCCGATAGGGGGCACGGCACTGAAGCTTTCTTT.

The CDR3 DNA sequence: TGTGCCAGTAGCAGGGTGAACTCCTACAATGAGCAGTTCTTC. Translation: CASSRVNSYNEQFF. This chain uses TRBV19 with TRBJ2-1, with a weak D call TRBD1 (5 bases). The CDR3 has 14 amino acids. From germline, CDR1 is LNHDA and CDR2 SQIVND (reference sequence). Trimming left V 6 bases short and J 0 bases short, with 9 bases between.

This clone appeared a few times. The V call is TRBV4-1, the J call TRBJ1-5, with TRBD1 as a possible D gene (5 bases). This CDR3 contains 15 residues. Germline loops: CDR1 MGHRA, CDR2 YSYEKL. V shed 0 bases and J shed 9 bases, with 15 bases lying between them. The CDR3 is CASSQDIGVSRPQHF. CDR3 in DNA: TGCGCCAGCAGCCAAGATATAGGGGTATCTCGGCCCCAGCATTTT.

The CDR3 DNA follows: TGTGCCAGTAGTACCCAGGGGAGGGGGTCCTACGAGCAGTACTTC. Encoded protein: CASSTQGRGSYEQYF. V and J are TRBV19 and TRBJ2-7; weak D call: TRBD2 (7 bases). CDR1 is LNHDA and CDR2 is SQIVND in the germline V gene (reference sequence). There are 15 residues in the CDR3. Trimming removed 4 bases at V and 1 base at J, with 14 bases between.

In its sample, this clone was seen once. The chain carries TRBV27 and TRBJ1-6; D may be TRBD1 (6 bases). The germline CDR1 and CDR2 sequences are MNHEY and SMNVEV (reference sequence). V was pared by 2 bases and J by 11 bases, with 13 bases between. CDR3 length: 14 amino acids. The CDR3 bases are TGTGCCAGCAGTTTAGCAGGGGCATGGACACCCCTCCACTTT. As protein: CASSLAGAWTPLHF.

V gene TRBV14 combines with J gene TRBJ2-7, with D perhaps TRBD1 (5 bases). CDR1 and CDR2 (germline): SGHDN, FVKESK. The germline V and J ends were trimmed by 0 bases and 2 bases, with 8 bases remaining between them. CDR3 length equals 14 residues. The CDR3 DNA reads as TGTGCCAGCAGCCAAGAAGGGGATCCCTACGAGCAGTACTTC. Translation gives CASSQEGDPYEQYF.

The chain joins TRBV3-1 (or the pseudogene TRBV3-2) to TRBJ2-2; TRBD1 aligns across 7 bases. V lost 4 bases and J lost 0; bases outside the gene matches: 2. CDR1 and CDR2 from the germline V gene are LGHDT and YNNKEL (reference sequence). The CDR3 is 15 residues long. The CDR3 DNA reads as TGTGCCAGCAGCCTCACAGGGGCGAACACCGGGGAGCTGTTTTTT. Its translation is CASSLTGANTGELFF.

The chain links TRBV27 to TRBJ1-5, with a tentative D call TRBD1 (6 bases). Per the germline V gene, CDR1 is MNHEY and CDR2 is SMNVEV (reference sequence). Trimming took 2 bases from V and 6 from J, leaving 11 bases between them. This CDR3 is 14 amino acids long. The CDR3 reads CASSLQGLGQPQHF. The DNA of the CDR3 is TGTGCCAGCAGTTTACAGGGGCTGGGTCAGCCCCAGCATTTT.

The chain couples TRBV7-9 to TRBJ1-2; D not certain. Looked up from germline, CDR1 is SEHNR and CDR2 is FQNEAQ (reference sequence). Trimming removed 8 bases from V and 6 bases from J, with 13 bases in between. The CDR3 has 12 residues. CDR3 amino acids: CASGGMVDGYTF. The CDR3 region has the DNA TGTGCCAGCGGCGGGATGGTAGATGGCTACACCTTC.

This clone has at least ten counts. This rearrangement joins TRBV9 to TRBJ2-3, with 8 bases fitting TRBD2. The germline V gene has CDR1 SGDLS and CDR2 YYNGEE. This CDR3 region has 17 residues. The V gene end was trimmed by 0 bases and the J gene end by 2 bases; junction bases not matched to a gene: 8. This CDR3 is CASSVEETSDPTDTQYF. CDR3 DNA sequence: TGTGCCAGCAGCGTAGAAGAGACTAGCGACCCCACAGATACGCAGTATTTT.

The genes are TRBV27 and TRBJ2-6, with D possibly being TRBD2 (6 bases). Per the germline V gene, CDR1 is MNHEY and CDR2 is SMNVEV (reference sequence). The CDR3 length is 15 residues. The V end lost 3 bases, the J end lost 2 bases, and 8 bases lay between the germline ends. The CDR3 DNA reads TGTGCCAGCAGTTTGTGGGGGGCTGGGGCCAACGTCCTGACTTTC. Protein product: CASSLWGAGANVLTF.